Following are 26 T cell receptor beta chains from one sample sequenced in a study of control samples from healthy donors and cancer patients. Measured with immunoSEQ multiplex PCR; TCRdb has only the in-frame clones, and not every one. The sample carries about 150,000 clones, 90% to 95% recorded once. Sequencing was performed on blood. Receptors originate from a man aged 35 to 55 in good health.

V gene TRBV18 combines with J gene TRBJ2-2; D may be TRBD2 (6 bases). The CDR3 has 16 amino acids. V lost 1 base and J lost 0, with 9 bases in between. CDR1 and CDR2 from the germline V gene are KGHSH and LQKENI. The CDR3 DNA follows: TGTGCCAGCTCACCACAGGGCGGGGCGAACACCGGGGAGCTGTTTTTT. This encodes CASSPQGGANTGELFF.

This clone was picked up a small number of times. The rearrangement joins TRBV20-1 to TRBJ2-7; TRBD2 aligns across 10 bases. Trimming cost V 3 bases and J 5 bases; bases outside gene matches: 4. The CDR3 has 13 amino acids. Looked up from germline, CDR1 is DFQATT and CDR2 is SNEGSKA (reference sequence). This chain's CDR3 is CSASLGTSDEQYF. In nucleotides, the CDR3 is TGCAGTGCTAGTCTCGGGACTAGCGACGAGCAGTACTTC.

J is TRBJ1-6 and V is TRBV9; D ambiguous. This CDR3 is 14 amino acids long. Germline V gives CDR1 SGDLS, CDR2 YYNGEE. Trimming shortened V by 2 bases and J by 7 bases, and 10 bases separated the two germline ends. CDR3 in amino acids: CASSVGGSNSPLHF. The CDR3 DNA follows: TGTGCCAGCAGCGTGGGCGGGTCCAATTCACCCCTCCACTTT.

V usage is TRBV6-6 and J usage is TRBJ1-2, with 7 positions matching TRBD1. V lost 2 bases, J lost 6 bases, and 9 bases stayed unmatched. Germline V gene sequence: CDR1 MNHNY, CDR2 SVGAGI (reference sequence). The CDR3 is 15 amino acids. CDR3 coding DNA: TGTGCCAGCAGTTACGGAGACAGGGATACGGATGGCTACACCTTC. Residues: CASSYGDRDTDGYTF.

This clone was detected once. This CDR3 reads CASSLLAGNNEQFF. The CDR3, as DNA: TGCGCCAGCAGCTTACTAGCGGGGAACAATGAGCAGTTCTTC. V is TRBV5-1 and J is TRBJ2-1, with TRBD2 matching over 10 bases. Germline assignment: CDR1 SGHRS and CDR2 YFSETQ. CDR3 length: 14 amino acids. After removal of 2 bases from V and 5 bases from J, the junction contained 1 base not matched to a gene. The variable domain in full, with the rest retrieved from reference TRBV5-1 and TRBJ2-1, is KAGVTQTPRYLIKTRGQQVTLSCSPISGHRSVSWYQQTPGQGLQFLFEYFSETQRNKGNFPGRFSGRQFSNSRSEMNVSTLELGDSALYLCASSLLAGNNEQFFGPGTRLTVL.

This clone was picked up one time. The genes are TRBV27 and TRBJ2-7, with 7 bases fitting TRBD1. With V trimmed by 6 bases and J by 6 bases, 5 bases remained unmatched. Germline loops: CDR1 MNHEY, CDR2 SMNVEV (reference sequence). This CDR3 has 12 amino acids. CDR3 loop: CASSFPGGEQYF. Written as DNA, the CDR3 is TGTGCCAGCAGCTTCCCAGGGGGCGAGCAGTACTTC.

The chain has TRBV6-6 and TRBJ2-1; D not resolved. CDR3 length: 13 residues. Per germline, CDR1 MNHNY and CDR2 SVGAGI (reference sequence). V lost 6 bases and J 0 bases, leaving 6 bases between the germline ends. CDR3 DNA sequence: TGTGCCAGCAGCGATAGCTCCTACAATGAGCAGTTCTTC. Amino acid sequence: CASSDSSYNEQFF.

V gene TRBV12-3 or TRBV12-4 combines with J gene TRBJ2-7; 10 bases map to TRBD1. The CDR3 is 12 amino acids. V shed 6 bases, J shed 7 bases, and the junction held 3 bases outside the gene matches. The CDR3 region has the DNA TGTGCCAGCAGCGCGGACAGGGGGGAGCAGTACTTC. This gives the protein CASSADRGEQYF.

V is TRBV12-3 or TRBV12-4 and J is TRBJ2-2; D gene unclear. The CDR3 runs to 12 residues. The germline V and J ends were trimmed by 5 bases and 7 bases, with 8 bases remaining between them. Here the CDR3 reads CASSPQIGELFF. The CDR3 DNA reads TGTGCCAGCAGTCCCCAGATCGGGGAGCTGTTTTTT.

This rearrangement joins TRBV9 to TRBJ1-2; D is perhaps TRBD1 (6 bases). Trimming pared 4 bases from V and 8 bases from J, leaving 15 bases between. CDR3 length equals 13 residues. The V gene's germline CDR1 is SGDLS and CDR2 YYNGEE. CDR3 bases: TGTGCCAGCAGCCCCGGGACAAGGTCCGGCTACACCTTC. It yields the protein CASSPGTRSGYTF. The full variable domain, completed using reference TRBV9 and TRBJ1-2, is DSGVTQTPKHLITATGQRVTLRCSPRSGDLSVYWYQQSLDQGLQFLIQYYNGEERAKGNILERFSAQQFPDLHSELNLSSLELGDSALYFCASSPGTRSGYTFGSGTRLTVV.

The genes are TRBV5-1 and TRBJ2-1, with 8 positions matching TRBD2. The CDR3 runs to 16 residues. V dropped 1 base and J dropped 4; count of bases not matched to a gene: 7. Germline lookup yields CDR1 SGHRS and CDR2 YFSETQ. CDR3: CASSLISSGDYNEQFF. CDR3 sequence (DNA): TGCGCCAGCAGCTTGATTAGTAGCGGGGATTACAATGAGCAGTTCTTC.

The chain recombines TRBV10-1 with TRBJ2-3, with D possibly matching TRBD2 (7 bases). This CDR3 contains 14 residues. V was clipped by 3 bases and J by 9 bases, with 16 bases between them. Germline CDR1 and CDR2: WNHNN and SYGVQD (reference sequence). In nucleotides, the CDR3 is TGCGCCAGCAGTGAAGACGGAGGGGGAGGGACGCAGTATTTT. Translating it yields CASSEDGGGGTQYF.

The CDR3 region is CATSQTGGIYSNQPQHF. CDR3 nucleotide sequence: TGTGCCACCTCCCAGACAGGGGGAATATATAGCAATCAGCCCCAGCATTTT. The chain uses TRBV12-2 and TRBJ1-5; TRBD1, as called in the table, went unchecked against the DNA. TRBV12-2 is designated a pseudogene. CDR3 length: 17 residues.

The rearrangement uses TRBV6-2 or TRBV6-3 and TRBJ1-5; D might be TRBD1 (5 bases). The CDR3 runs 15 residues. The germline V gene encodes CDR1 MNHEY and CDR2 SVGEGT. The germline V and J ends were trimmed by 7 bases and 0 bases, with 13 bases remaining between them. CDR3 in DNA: TGTGCCAGCAACCCCATGGGGGTTAGCAATCAGCCCCAGCATTTT. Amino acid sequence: CASNPMGVSNQPQHF.

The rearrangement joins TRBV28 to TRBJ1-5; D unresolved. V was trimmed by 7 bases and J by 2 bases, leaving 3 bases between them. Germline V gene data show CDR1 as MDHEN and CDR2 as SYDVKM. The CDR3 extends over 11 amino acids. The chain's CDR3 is CASTGNQPQHF. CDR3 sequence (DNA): TGTGCCAGCACTGGCAATCAGCCCCAGCATTTT.

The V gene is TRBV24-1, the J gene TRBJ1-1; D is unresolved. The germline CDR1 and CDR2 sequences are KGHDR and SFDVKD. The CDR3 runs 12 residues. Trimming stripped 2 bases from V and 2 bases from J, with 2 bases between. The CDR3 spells CATSDSNTEAFF. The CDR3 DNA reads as TGTGCCACCAGTGATTCCAACACTGAAGCTTTCTTT.

The DNA of the CDR3 is TGTGCCAGCAGTTTCTTGGACAGGACTAGCAATCAGCCCCAGCATTTT. Translating gives CASSFLDRTSNQPQHF. The chain employs TRBV6-6 and TRBJ1-5, with 7 positions matching TRBD1. Germline trimming cut 4 bases from V and 0 bases from J; bases unmatched to any gene: 6. The CDR3 extends over 16 amino acids. CDR1 is MNHNY, CDR2 SVGAGI, per germline (reference sequence).

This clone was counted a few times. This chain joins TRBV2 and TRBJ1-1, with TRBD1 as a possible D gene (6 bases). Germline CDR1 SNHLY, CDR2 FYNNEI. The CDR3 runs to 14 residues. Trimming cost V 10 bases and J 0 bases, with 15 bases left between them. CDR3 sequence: CANKDRFMNTEAFF. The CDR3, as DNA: TGTGCCAATAAGGACAGATTCATGAACACTGAAGCTTTCTTT.

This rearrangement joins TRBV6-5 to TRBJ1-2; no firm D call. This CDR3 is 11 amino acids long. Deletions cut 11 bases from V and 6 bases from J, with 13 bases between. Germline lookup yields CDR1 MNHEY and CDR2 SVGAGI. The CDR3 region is CAHRVGHGYTF. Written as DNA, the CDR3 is TGTGCCCATAGAGTTGGCCATGGCTACACCTTC.

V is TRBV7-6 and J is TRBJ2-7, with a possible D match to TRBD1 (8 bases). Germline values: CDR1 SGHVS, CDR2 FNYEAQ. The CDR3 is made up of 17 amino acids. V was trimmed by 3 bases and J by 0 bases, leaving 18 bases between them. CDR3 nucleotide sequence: TGTGCCAGCAGCTTGGGCGTACAGGGGGGGAACTCCTACGAGCAGTACTTC. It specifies CASSLGVQGGNSYEQYF.

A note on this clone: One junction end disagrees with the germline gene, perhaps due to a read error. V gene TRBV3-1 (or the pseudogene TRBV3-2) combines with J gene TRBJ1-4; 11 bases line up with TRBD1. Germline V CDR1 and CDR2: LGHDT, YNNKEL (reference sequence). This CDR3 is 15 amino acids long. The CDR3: CASSQAGTGGERLFF. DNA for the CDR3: TGTGCCAGCAGCCAAGCGGGGACAGGGGGAGAAAGACTGTTTTTT.

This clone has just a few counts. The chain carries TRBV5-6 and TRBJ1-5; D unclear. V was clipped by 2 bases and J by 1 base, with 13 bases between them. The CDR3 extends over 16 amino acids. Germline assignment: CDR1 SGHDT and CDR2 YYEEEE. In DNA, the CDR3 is TGTGCCAGCAGCTTAAGCCCCTTTCGCAGCAATCAGCCCCAGCATTTT. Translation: CASSLSPFRSNQPQHF.

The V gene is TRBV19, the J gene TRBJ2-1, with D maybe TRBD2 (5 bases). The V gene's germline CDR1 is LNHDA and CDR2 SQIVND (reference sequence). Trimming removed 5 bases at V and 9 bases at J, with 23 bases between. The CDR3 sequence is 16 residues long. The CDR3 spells CASSETDSQGYGEQFF. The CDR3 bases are TGTGCCAGTAGTGAGACGGACTCCCAAGGTTACGGTGAGCAGTTCTTC. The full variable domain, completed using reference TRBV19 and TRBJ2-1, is DGGITQSPKYLFRKEGQNVTLSCEQNLNHDAMYWYRQDPGQGLRLIYYSQIVNDFQKGDIAEGYSVSREKKESFPLTVTSAQKNPTAFYLCASSETDSQGYGEQFFGPGTRLTVL.

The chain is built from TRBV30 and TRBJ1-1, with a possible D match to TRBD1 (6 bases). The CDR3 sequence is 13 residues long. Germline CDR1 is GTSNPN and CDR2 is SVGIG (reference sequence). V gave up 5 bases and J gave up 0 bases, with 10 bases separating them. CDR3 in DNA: TGTGCCTGGGAACAGGGTTTGAACACTGAAGCTTTCTTT. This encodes CAWEQGLNTEAFF.

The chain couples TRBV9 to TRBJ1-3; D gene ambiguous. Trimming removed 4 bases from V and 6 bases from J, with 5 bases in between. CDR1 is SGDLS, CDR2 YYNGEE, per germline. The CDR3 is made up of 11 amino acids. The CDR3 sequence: CASSFQNTIYF. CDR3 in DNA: TGTGCCAGCAGCTTTCAAAACACCATATATTTT.

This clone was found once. The CDR3 region is CASSIVSEETQYF. In DNA form, the CDR3 reads TGTGCCAGTAGTATAGTTAGTGAGGAGACCCAGTACTTC. The chain carries TRBV19 and TRBJ2-5; D uncertain. This CDR3 region has 13 residues. V lost 1 base and J 5 bases, leaving 8 bases between the germline ends. The germline gives CDR1 LNHDA, CDR2 SQIVND (reference sequence).